These 6 T cell receptor beta chains came from one sample sequenced in a study of blood T cell repertoires in COVID-19. Using immunoSEQ multiplex PCR, the repertoire was profiled, and TCRdb retains in-frame clones only, with some absent. This sample has some 450,000 clones, with 70% to 90% found just once. Sequences were obtained from peripheral blood. Source of these receptors: a man between 18 and 29 years old with COVID-19, enrolled during active disease.

CDR3 sequence: CASSLTSEGAADTQYF. The DNA of the CDR3 is TGTGCCAGCAGCCTAACCTCGGAGGGGGCTGCAGATACGCAGTATTTT. The gene calls are TRBV7-2 and TRBJ2-3, with D tentatively TRBD1 (7 bases). The CDR3 has 16 amino acids. V was shortened by 5 bases and J by 4 bases, with 19 bases between the two germline ends. The germline V gene has CDR1 SGHTA and CDR2 FQGNSA.

This chain joins TRBV6-2 or TRBV6-3 and TRBJ1-5; D is undetermined. This CDR3 contains 15 residues. Germline V gene lookup returns CDR1 MNHEY and CDR2 SVGEGT. V lost 6 bases, J lost 4 bases, and 16 bases lay in between. The CDR3 loop reads CASSEGGFGNQPQHF. The CDR3 DNA is TGTGCCAGCAGCGAAGGCGGTTTCGGAAATCAGCCCCAGCATTTT.

The chain links TRBV4-2 to TRBJ2-7, with a weak D call TRBD2 (5 bases). The CDR3 is 13 residues long. The germline gives CDR1 LGHNA, CDR2 YNFKEQ. Trimming cost V 1 base and J 4 bases, with 8 bases left between them. This CDR3 is CASSQVGLYEQYF. DNA for the CDR3: TGTGCCAGCAGCCAAGTAGGACTTTACGAGCAGTACTTC.

This sequence joins TRBV18 and TRBJ2-1; TRBD1 matches 9 bases. V dropped 3 bases and J dropped 4; count of bases not matched to a gene: 1. The CDR3 is made up of 14 amino acids. The V gene's germline CDR1 is KGHSH and CDR2 LQKENI. The CDR3 loop reads CASSPGTGYNEQFF. The CDR3 DNA sequence: TGTGCCAGCTCACCGGGGACAGGGTACAATGAGCAGTTCTTC.

The V and J genes are TRBV10-3 and TRBJ2-2, with no clear D. The CDR3 is 13 amino acids. Trimming removed 4 bases from V and 1 base from J, with 4 bases in between. CDR1 is ENHRY, CDR2 SYGVKD, per germline. CDR3 nucleotide sequence: TGTGCCATCAGTGCCGGGAACACCGGGGAGCTGTTTTTT. Its translation: CAISAGNTGELFF.

The chain carries TRBV4-2 and TRBJ2-3, with D tentatively TRBD2 (6 bases). The CDR3 runs 16 residues. Germline lookup yields CDR1 LGHNA and CDR2 YNFKEQ. The V end lost 0 bases, the J end lost 6 bases, and 16 bases lay between the germline ends. CDR3 loop: CASSQESASASDTQYF. The CDR3 DNA reads as TGTGCCAGCAGCCAAGAGTCGGCTAGCGCAAGCGATACGCAGTATTTT.